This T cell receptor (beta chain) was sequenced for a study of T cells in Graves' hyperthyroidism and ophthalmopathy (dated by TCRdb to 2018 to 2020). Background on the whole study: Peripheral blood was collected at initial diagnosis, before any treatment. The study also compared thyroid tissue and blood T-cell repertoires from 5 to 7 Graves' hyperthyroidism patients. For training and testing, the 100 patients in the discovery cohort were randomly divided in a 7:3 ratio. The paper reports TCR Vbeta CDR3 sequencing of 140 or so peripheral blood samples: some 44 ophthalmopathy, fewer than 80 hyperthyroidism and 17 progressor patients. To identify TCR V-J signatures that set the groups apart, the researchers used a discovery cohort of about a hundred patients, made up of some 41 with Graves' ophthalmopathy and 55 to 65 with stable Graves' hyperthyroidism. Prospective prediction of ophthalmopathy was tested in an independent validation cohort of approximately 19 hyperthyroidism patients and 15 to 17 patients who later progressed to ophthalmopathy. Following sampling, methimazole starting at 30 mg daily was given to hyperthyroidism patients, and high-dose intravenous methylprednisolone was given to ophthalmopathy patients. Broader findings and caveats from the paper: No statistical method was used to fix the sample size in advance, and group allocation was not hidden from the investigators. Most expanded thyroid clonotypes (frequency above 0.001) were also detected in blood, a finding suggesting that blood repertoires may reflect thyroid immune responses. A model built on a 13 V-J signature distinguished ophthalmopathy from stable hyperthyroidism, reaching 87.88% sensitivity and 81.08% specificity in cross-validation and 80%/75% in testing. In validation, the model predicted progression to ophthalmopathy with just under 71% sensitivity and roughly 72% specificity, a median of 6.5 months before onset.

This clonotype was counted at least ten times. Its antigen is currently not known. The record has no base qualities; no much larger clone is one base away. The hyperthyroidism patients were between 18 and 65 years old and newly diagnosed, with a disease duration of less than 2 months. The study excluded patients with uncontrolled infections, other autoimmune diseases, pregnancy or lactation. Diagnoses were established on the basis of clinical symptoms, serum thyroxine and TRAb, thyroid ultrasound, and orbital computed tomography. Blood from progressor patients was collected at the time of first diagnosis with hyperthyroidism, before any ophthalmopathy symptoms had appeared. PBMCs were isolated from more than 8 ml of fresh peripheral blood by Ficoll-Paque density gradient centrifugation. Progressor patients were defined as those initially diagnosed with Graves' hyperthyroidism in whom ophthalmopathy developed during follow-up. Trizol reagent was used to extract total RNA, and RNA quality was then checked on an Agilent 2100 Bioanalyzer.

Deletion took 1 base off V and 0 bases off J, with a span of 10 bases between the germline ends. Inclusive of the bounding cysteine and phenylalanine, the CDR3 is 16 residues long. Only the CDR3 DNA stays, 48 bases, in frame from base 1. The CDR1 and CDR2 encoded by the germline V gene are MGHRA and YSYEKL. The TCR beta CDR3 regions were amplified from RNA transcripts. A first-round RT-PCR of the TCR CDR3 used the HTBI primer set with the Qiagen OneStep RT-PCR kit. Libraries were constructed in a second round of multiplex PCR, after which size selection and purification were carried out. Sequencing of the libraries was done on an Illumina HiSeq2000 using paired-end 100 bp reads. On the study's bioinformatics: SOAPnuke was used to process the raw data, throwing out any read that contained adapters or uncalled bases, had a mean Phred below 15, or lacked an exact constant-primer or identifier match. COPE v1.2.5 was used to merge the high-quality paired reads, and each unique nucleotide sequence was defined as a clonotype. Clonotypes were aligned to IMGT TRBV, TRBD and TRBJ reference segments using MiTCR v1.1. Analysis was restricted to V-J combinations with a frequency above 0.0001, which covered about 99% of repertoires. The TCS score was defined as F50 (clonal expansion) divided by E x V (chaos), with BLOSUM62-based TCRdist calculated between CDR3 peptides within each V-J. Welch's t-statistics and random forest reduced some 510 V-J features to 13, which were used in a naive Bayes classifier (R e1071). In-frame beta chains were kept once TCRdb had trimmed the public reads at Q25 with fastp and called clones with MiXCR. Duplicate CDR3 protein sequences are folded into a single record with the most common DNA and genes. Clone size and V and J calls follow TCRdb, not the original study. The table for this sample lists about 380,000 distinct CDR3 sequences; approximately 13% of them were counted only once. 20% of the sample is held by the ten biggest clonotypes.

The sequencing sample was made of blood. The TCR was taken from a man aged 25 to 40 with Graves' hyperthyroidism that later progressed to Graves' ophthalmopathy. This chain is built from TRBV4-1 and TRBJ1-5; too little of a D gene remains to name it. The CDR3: CASSQVGGNSNQPQHF. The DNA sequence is TGCGCCAGCAGCCAAGTCGGCGGCAATAGCAATCAGCCCCAGCATTTT.